Described below is a single T cell receptor (beta chain) sequence and its context. No antigen is known for it. This entry belongs to a study of beta chain features in type 1 diabetes. The study's findings and limits: The study found that naive, central memory and Treg TCRB repertoires appeared more similar in patients than in healthy donors. With patients and controls alike, PCR might favor shorter templates to an equal degree. The study found moderately but significantly shorter TCRB CDR3s in all four CD4+ subsets of Type 1 diabetes patients.

In total, each donor contributed a single heparinised blood draw that averaged around 0.12 L. The authors reverse transcribed all of the isolated RNA, so sequencing captured expressed TCRB transcripts. TCRdb's copy holds only in-frame clones and misses some; the assay was immunoSEQ multiplex PCR. Of hundreds of thousands of clones in the sample, about an eighth were seen once. Sequencing used naive CD4+ T cells from blood. The clonotype comes from a man between 18 and 35 years old with type 1 diabetes.

CDR3 sequence: CASTTTEGGYTF. For the CDR3, the DNA is TGTGCCAGCACCACCACGGAAGGTGGCTACACCTTC. V and J are TRBV6-5 and TRBJ1-2; D ambiguous. The CDR3 has 12 residues. The V end lost 7 bases, the J end lost 7 bases, and 13 bases lay between the germline ends. Germline CDR1 MNHEY, CDR2 SVGAGI.